These 32 T cell receptor beta chains originate from one sample sequenced in a study of T cell repertoires in cytomegalovirus infection. From the reads, TCRdb called clonotypes with MiXCR, one entry per CDR3 protein. The data contain hundreds of thousands of distinct CDR3 sequences, roughly a third of them singletons. The specimen was PBMCs. The receptors originated from a human donor in good health (CMV status not recorded). Some clones in this sample may be carry-over from other donors' samples.

V and J are TRBV28 and TRBJ2-7; a weak D match, TRBD2 (7 bases). The germline V gene encodes CDR1 MDHEN and CDR2 SYDVKM. CDR3 length: 13 residues. V dropped 5 bases and J dropped 4 bases, with 12 bases sitting between them. CDR3 sequence: CASSRGAGYEQYF. CDR3 DNA: TGTGCCAGCAGTCGGGGGGCCGGTTACGAGCAGTACTTC.

Only one count was recorded for this clonotype. Since a much larger clone is just one base distant, this may be a read error. The chain employs TRBV10-3 and TRBJ2-7, with D possibly matching TRBD2 (6 bases). CDR1 and CDR2 from the germline V gene are ENHRY and SYGVKD. The CDR3 has 13 amino acids. The CDR3 is CAIGGTSPYEPYF. As DNA, the CDR3 is TGTGCCATTGGGGGGACCTCCCCCTACGAGCCGTACTTC.

This clonotype showed up many times. The chain employs TRBV7-6 and TRBJ2-5; 11 bases map to TRBD2. CDR1 and CDR2 (germline): SGHVS, FNYEAQ. This CDR3 is 18 amino acids long. Unmatched junction bases numbered 13, after V lost 6 bases and J lost 1 base. Written as DNA, the CDR3 is TGTGCCAGCAGGCTACTAAGCTGGACTAGCGGGCGCCAAGAGACCCAGTACTTC. Its protein is CASRLLSWTSGRQETQYF.

The chain has TRBV28 and TRBJ1-1; 11 bases line up with TRBD1. J lost 11 bases, V lost 7 bases, and 15 bases had no gene match. The CDR3 consists of 15 residues. In germline, CDR1 is MDHEN, CDR2 SYDVKM. The CDR3 loop is CASNLNRDRGSVAFF. The CDR3 DNA reads as TGTGCCAGCAACCTTAACCGGGACAGGGGGTCGGTTGCTTTCTTT.

DNA of the CDR3: TGTGCCAGCAGCAAGGGGACTATGGTGTGGTCCGGGGAGCTGTTTTTT. As protein: CASSKGTMVWSGELFF. The genes are TRBV6-2 or TRBV6-3 and TRBJ2-2; 7 positions agree with TRBD2. The germline CDR1 and CDR2 sequences are MNHEY and SVGEGT. V shed 6 bases and J 6 bases; nucleotides not matched to a gene: 13. The CDR3 is 16 amino acids.

This clonotype has just a few counts. The chain carries TRBV15 and TRBJ1-1; TRBD1 matches at 10 bases. The CDR3 length is 17 residues. From germline, CDR1 is LNHNV and CDR2 YYDKDF (reference sequence). V lost 3 bases, J lost 2 bases, and 9 bases stayed unmatched. CDR3 bases: TGTGCCACCAGCAGTGATTTCGGACAGGGGGATAACACTGAAGCTTTCTTT. This codes for CATSSDFGQGDNTEAFF. Full variable domain (missing parts from reference TRBV15 and TRBJ1-1): DAMVIQNPRYQVTQFGKPVTLSCSQTLNHNVMYWYQQKSSQAPKLLFHYYDKDFNNEADTPDNFQSRRPNTSFCFLDIRSPGLGDTAMYLCATSSDFGQGDNTEAFFGQGTRLTVV.

The V call is TRBV28, the J call TRBJ1-3; D unresolved. Trimming removed 6 bases from V and 5 bases from J, with 14 bases in between. CDR1 and CDR2 from the germline V gene are MDHEN and SYDVKM. CDR3 length: 14 amino acids. CDR3 sequence (DNA): TGTGCCAGCAGACCTCCCGGGAACAGAAACACCATATATTTT. Translating it yields CASRPPGNRNTIYF.

This chain connects TRBV19 to TRBJ1-2, with 9 nucleotides matching TRBD1. The CDR3 spans 12 residues. Germline CDR1 reads LNHDA; CDR2 reads SQIVND (reference sequence). After removal of 9 bases from V and 10 bases from J, the junction contained 9 bases not matched to a gene. The CDR3 region is CASSPGQGLYTF. In nucleotides, the CDR3 is TGTGCCAGCTCCCCGGGACAGGGACTCTACACCTTC.

This clonotype has a handful of counts. The V gene is TRBV5-6, the J gene TRBJ2-1, with 9 bases identical to TRBD2. Germline lookup yields CDR1 SGHDT and CDR2 YYEEEE. Germline trimming cut 6 bases from V and 1 base from J; bases unmatched to any gene: 17. This CDR3 has 19 residues. The CDR3 here is CASNAGGGGSGGSYNEQFF. CDR3 coding DNA: TGTGCCAGCAACGCAGGGGGGGGAGGTAGCGGGGGATCCTACAATGAGCAGTTCTTC.

The CDR3 DNA sequence: TGTGCCAGCAGTTCCCCTAGACTAGCGGGGTTGGATACGCAGTATTTT. This translates into CASSSPRLAGLDTQYF. The gene calls are TRBV27 and TRBJ2-3; 11 bases agree with TRBD2. The CDR3 has 16 residues. From germline, CDR1 is MNHEY and CDR2 SMNVEV (reference sequence). The ends lost 4 bases at V and 6 bases at J; junction bases unmatched: 9.

Comment on this clonotype: This may stem from a read error, because a much larger clone lies one nucleotide away. The chain employs TRBV11-2 and TRBJ1-6; 8 bases agree with TRBD1. The germline V gene has CDR1 SGHAT and CDR2 FQNNGV. The CDR3 extends over 15 amino acids. This CDR3 is CASSSGQGRNSPLQF. CDR3 coding DNA: TGTGCCAGCAGCTCTGGACAGGGACGAAATTCACCCCTCCAATTT.

As to this clonotype: Possible read error: a much larger clone is one base away. This chain connects TRBV2 to TRBJ2-2; 11 nucleotides align to TRBD1. Germline V CDR1 and CDR2: SNHLY, FYNNEI. This CDR3 has 13 amino acids. CDR3 residues: CDSGTGGTGELFF. For the CDR3, the DNA is TGTGACAGCGGGACAGGGGGCACCGGGGAGCTGTTTTTT.

V and J are TRBV4-3 and TRBJ2-6, with D perhaps TRBD1 or TRBD2 (6 bases each). Germline CDR1 and CDR2: LGHNA and YSLEER. Trimming took 0 bases from V and 2 from J, leaving 11 bases between them. The CDR3 has 17 amino acids. The CDR3 loop reads CASSQDLGGAGANVLTF. As DNA, the CDR3 is TGCGCCAGCAGCCAAGATTTGGGGGGCGCTGGGGCCAACGTCCTGACTTTC.

The chain carries TRBV25-1 and TRBJ1-1; D is uncertain. CDR3 size: 11 residues. Between the trimmed V and J ends, which lost 4 bases and 11 bases, there was a span of 11 bases. Germline lookup yields CDR1 MGHDK and CDR2 SYGVNS. The CDR3 region is CASSAVREAFF. The CDR3 bases are TGTGCCAGCAGTGCCGTTAGGGAGGCTTTCTTT.

The CDR3, as DNA: TGTGCCAGCTCACCTATGGCGGGAGACACCGGGGAGCTGTTTTTT. Translating it yields CASSPMAGDTGELFF. The chain links TRBV18 to TRBJ2-2; 7 bases agree with TRBD2. V shed 3 bases and J 3 bases; nucleotides not matched to a gene: 4. CDR1 and CDR2 from the germline V gene are KGHSH and LQKENI. The CDR3 has 15 residues.

In its sample, this clonotype was seen a few times. The chain uses TRBV4-3 and TRBJ2-7; tentatively, D is TRBD1 or TRBD2 (6 bases each). CDR3 length: 17 amino acids. Germline CDR1 LGHNA, CDR2 YSLEER. The V gene lost 0 bases and the J gene lost 3 bases, with 18 bases spanning the gap. CDR3 amino acids: CASSQELWGAGDYEQYF. CDR3 sequence (DNA): TGCGCCAGCAGCCAAGAGTTGTGGGGGGCAGGGGACTACGAGCAGTACTTC.

The table lists this clonotype with many counts. This chain uses TRBV2 with TRBJ2-1, with 8 bases aligning to TRBD2. Per the germline V gene, CDR1 is SNHLY and CDR2 is FYNNEI. After removal of 6 bases from V and 8 bases from J, the junction contained 18 bases not matched to a gene. This CDR3 comprises 17 residues. This chain's CDR3 is CASSTKYEVGTSDEQFF. CDR3 coding DNA: TGTGCCAGCAGCACAAAATACGAGGTCGGGACTAGTGATGAGCAGTTCTTC.

This chain connects TRBV7-3 to TRBJ1-2; maybe TRBD1 (6 bases). CDR1 and CDR2 (germline): SGHTA, FQGTGA. V was pared by 5 bases and J by 3 bases, with 22 bases between. The CDR3 length is 17 residues. The CDR3: CASSRIRVPQGDYGYTF. CDR3 DNA sequence: TGTGCCAGCAGCCGAATCAGGGTCCCACAGGGAGACTATGGCTACACCTTC.

Points on this clonotype: A much larger clone is a single base away; this may be a read error. V and J are TRBV7-2 and TRBJ2-1; D may correspond to TRBD1 or TRBD2 (7 bases each). The CDR3 has 17 residues. Germline V gives CDR1 SGHTA, CDR2 FQGNSA. CDR3 loop: CARSLRGGTEAYNEQFF. DNA for the CDR3: TGTGCCAGAAGCTTGAGGGGGGGGACAGAAGCCTACAATGAGCAGTTCTTC.

There are a few counts of this clonotype. V gene TRBV25-1 combines with J gene TRBJ1-1, with TRBD1 as a possible D gene (5 bases). Germline assignment: CDR1 MGHDK and CDR2 SYGVNS. The CDR3 spans 14 residues. Between the trimmed V and J ends, which lost 1 base and 2 bases, there was a span of 8 bases. The CDR3 here is CASSEWGSNTEAFF. The DNA of the CDR3 is TGTGCCAGCAGTGAATGGGGCAGCAACACTGAAGCTTTCTTT.

In its sample, this clonotype was seen a few times. The chain employs TRBV2 and TRBJ1-4, with D perhaps matching TRBD1 (5 bases). In germline, CDR1 is SNHLY, CDR2 FYNNEI. V was pared by 3 bases and J by 3 bases, with 14 bases between. CDR3 size: 16 residues. The CDR3 sequence is CASSDLGWGPNEKLFF. CDR3 DNA sequence: TGTGCCAGCAGTGATCTGGGATGGGGCCCTAATGAAAAACTGTTTTTT.

This clonotype was recorded at least ten times. The chain employs TRBV7-2 and TRBJ2-2; 8 positions match TRBD1. The CDR3 consists of 15 residues. J gave up 4 bases and V 5 bases, and 6 bases lay outside the gene matches. From germline, CDR1 is SGHTA and CDR2 FQGNSA. DNA for the CDR3: TGTGCCAGCAGCAAAAGGACAGGGTCCACCGGGGAGCTGTTTTTT. It specifies CASSKRTGSTGELFF.

The chain has TRBV10-3 and TRBJ2-5; D perhaps matches TRBD2 (5 bases). Germline V gene sequence: CDR1 ENHRY, CDR2 SYGVKD. The CDR3 loop spans 15 amino acids. V was shortened by 0 bases and J by 5 bases, with 13 bases between the two germline ends. The CDR3 loop is CAISESLAMTETQYF. CDR3 sequence (DNA): TGTGCCATCAGTGAGTCGCTAGCCATGACGGAGACCCAGTACTTC.

This clonotype was counted many times. The chain carries TRBV28 and TRBJ1-4; 10 positions agree with TRBD1. The germline CDR1 and CDR2 sequences are MDHEN and SYDVKM. This CDR3 comprises 15 residues. With 3 bases clipped from V and 3 bases from J, the junction kept 1 base outside the gene matches. CDR3 region: CASSLTGGSNEKLFF. The CDR3 region has the DNA TGTGCCAGCAGTTTGACAGGGGGCTCTAATGAAAAACTGTTTTTT. Using reference TRBV28 and TRBJ1-4 for the parts outside the CDR3, the full variable domain is DVKVTQSSRYLVKRTGEKVFLECVQDMDHENMFWYRQDPGLGLRLIYFSYDVKMKEKGDIPEGYSVSREKKERFSLILESASTNQTSMYLCASSLTGGSNEKLFFGSGTQLSVL.

The gene calls are TRBV6-1 and TRBJ2-7, with D perhaps given as TRBD1 or TRBD2 (5 bases each). Germline V gene data show CDR1 as MNHNS and CDR2 as SASEGT. Deletions cut 3 bases from V and 3 bases from J, with 15 bases between. The CDR3 consists of 15 residues. The DNA for the CDR3 is TGTGCCAGCAGTGAGGGAGACAGACCCTACTACGAGCAGTACTTC. This codes for CASSEGDRPYYEQYF.

This clonotype was observed a handful of times. The V and J genes are TRBV7-9 and TRBJ2-2, with 9 bases fitting TRBD2. The CDR3 consists of 15 residues. The ends lost 0 bases at V and 6 bases at J; junction bases unmatched: 2. The V gene's germline CDR1 is SEHNR and CDR2 FQNEAQ (reference sequence). The CDR3, as DNA: TGTGCCAGCAGCTTAGCGCCTAGCGGGGCCGGGGAGCTGTTTTTT. Translated: CASSLAPSGAGELFF.

This chain connects TRBV6-6 to TRBJ2-2; D is possibly TRBD2 (5 bases). Germline CDR1 is MNHNY and CDR2 is SVGAGI (reference sequence). This CDR3 is built from 14 residues. The CDR3 region is CASKRDLNTGELFF. Here the CDR3 DNA reads TGTGCGTCTAAGAGGGATTTAAACACCGGGGAGCTGTTTTTT.

This chain connects TRBV6-1 to TRBJ2-4; D is possibly TRBD2 (6 bases). Germline V gene lookup returns CDR1 MNHNS and CDR2 SASEGT. V shed 4 bases and J shed 0 bases, with 13 bases lying between them. CDR3 length: 16 residues. The CDR3 DNA follows: TGTGCCAGCAGTGGAACCCTGGGACTAGCCAAAAACATTCAGTACTTC. Its protein is CASSGTLGLAKNIQYF.

This rearrangement joins TRBV23-1 to TRBJ2-7; 7 nucleotides agree with TRBD2. TRBV23-1 is reported as an ORF; its role is uncertain. CDR3 size: 14 residues. V was pared by 4 bases and J by 0 bases, with 3 bases of the junction left unmatched. CDR3 amino acids: CASSRRDYSYEQYF. CDR3 bases: TGCGCCAGCAGTCGTCGGGACTACTCCTACGAGCAGTACTTC.

V usage is TRBV7-6 and J usage is TRBJ2-5; 13 nucleotides match TRBD2. The CDR3 covers 16 residues. The V segment lost 4 bases and the J segment 5 bases; nucleotides outside the gene matches: 7. Germline CDR1 reads SGHVS; CDR2 reads FNYEAQ. In DNA form, the CDR3 reads TGTGCCAGCAGCTGGGGTTGGACTAGCGGGGGTGAGACCCAGTACTTC. Translating gives CASSWGWTSGGETQYF.

This clonotype was picked up a small number of times. The CDR3, as DNA: TGTGCCACCAGTGATGGGACTAGCGGGGCGTACGAGCAGTACTTC. Its translation is CATSDGTSGAYEQYF. The rearrangement joins TRBV24-1 to TRBJ2-7; 13 bases match TRBD2. This CDR3 has 15 amino acids. The V and J ends lost 3 bases and 4 bases, in that order; junction bases with no gene match: 2. Per germline, CDR1 KGHDR and CDR2 SFDVKD.

The chain combines TRBV19 with TRBJ2-7, with D uncertain. The germline gives CDR1 LNHDA, CDR2 SQIVND (reference sequence). The CDR3 has 13 residues. V lost 3 bases and J 0 bases, leaving 6 bases between the germline ends. CDR3 in DNA: TGTGCCAGTAGTATGGGGTTCTCCTACGAGCAGTACTTC. Its translation is CASSMGFSYEQYF.